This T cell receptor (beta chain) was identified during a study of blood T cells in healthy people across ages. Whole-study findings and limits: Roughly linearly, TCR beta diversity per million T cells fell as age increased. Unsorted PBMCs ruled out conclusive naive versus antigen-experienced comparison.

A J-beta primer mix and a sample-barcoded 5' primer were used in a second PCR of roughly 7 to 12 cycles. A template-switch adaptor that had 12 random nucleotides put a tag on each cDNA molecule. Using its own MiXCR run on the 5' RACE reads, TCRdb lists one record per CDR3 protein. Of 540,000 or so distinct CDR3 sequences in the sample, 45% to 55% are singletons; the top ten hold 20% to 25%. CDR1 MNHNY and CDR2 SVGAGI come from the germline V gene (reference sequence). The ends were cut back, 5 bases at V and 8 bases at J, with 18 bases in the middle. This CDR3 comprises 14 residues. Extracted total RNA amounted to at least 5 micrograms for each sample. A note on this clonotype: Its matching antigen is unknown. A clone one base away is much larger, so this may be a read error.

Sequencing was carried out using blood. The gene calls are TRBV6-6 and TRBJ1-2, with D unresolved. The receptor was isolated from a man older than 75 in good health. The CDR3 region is CASSDPDPLLGYTF. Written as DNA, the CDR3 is TGTGCCAGCAGTGACCCGGACCCGCTTTTAGGCTACACCTTC.